The clone carrying this T cell receptor (beta chain) was detected once. Its matching antigen is unknown. The PCR had 60 Vbeta and 13 Jbeta primers. Here immunoSEQ multiplex PCR was the method, and the copy in TCRdb shows in-frame clones only, minus some. The repertoire has 84,000 or so clones, more than 70% of them found once; the top ten carry more than 3.5%. This record belongs to a study of cytomegalovirus exposure and HLA in healthy donors. Study conclusions and caveats: A later analysis appeared to link common viral pathogens to several of the most significant clusters. Immune exposure was documented only through CMV serostatus.

The V gene's germline CDR1 is LNHDA and CDR2 SQIVND (reference sequence). V lost 2 bases, J lost 4 bases, and 8 bases lay in between. This CDR3 has 13 amino acids. Sequencing was performed on PBMCs. The rearrangement uses TRBV19 and TRBJ1-1, with TRBD1 as a possible D gene (5 bases). The receptor comes from a man younger than 45 in good health and CMV-seronegative. The CDR3: CASSISGITEAFF. As DNA, the CDR3 is TGTGCCAGTAGTATATCAGGGATCACTGAAGCTTTCTTT.